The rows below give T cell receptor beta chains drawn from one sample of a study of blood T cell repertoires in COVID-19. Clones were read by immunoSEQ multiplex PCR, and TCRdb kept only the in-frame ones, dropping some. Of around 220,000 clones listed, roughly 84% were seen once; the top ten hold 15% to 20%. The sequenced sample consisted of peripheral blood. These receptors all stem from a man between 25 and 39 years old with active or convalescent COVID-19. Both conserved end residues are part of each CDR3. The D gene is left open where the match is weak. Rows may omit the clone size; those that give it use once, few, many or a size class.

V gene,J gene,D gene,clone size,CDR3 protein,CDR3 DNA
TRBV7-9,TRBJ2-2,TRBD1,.,CASKSTGPTGELFF,TGTGCCAGCAAGTCGACAGGGCCGACCGGGGAGCTGTTTTTT
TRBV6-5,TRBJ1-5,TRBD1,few,CASSPGTGINQPQHF,TGTGCCAGCAGCCCCGGGACAGGGATCAATCAGCCCCAGCATTTT
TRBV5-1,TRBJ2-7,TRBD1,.,CASSLMTGSDYEQYF,TGCGCCAGCAGCCTAATGACAGGGTCGGACTACGAGCAGTACTTC
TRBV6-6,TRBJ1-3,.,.,CASSLTGTSGNTIYF,TGTGCCAGCAGTCTTACAGGGACCTCTGGAAACACCATATATTTT
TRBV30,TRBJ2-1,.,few,CASSWGVGQFF,TGTGCCTCATCCTGGGGCGTGGGGCAGTTCTTC
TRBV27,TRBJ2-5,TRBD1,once,CASSPRGRETQYF,TGTGCCAGCAGTCCCAGGGGGAGAGAGACCCAGTACTTC
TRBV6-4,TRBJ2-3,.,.,CASSDSPGSTDTQYF,TGTGCCAGCAGTGACTCGCCGGGTAGCACAGATACGCAGTATTTT
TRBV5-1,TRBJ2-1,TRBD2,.,CASSLTTNSGGEHNEQFF,TGCGCCAGCAGTCTGACAACGAATAGCGGGGGGGAACACAATGAGCAGTTCTTC
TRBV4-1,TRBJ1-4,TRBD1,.,CASSQGGQGRNEKLFF,TGCGCCAGCAGCCAAGGAGGACAGGGGAGGAATGAAAAACTGTTTTTT
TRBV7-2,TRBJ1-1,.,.,CASSLVGANTEAFF,TGTGCCAGCAGCTTAGTAGGGGCGAACACTGAAGCTTTCTTT
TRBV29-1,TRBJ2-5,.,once,CSVEAEGQETQYF,TGCAGCGTTGAGGCAGAGGGACAAGAGACCCAGTACTTC
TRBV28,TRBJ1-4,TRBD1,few,CASSSPGTGGEKLFF,TGTGCCAGCAGTTCGCCCGGGACAGGGGGAGAAAAACTGTTTTTT
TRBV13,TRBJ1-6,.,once,CASSETGIGNSPLHF,TGTGCCAGCAGCGAAACAGGGATTGGTAATTCACCCCTCCACTTT
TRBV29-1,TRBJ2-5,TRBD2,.,CSVQVGGGKYF,TGCAGCGTTCAGGTGGGGGGAGGGAAGTACTTC
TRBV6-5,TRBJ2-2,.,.,CASGLAANTGELFF,TGTGCCAGCGGATTAGCGGCGAACACCGGGGAGCTGTTTTTT
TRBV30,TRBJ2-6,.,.,CAWSRSGANVLTF,TGTGCCTGGAGCAGGTCTGGGGCCAACGTCCTGACTTTC
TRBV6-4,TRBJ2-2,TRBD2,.,CASSSGSTGELFF,TGTGCCAGCAGTAGCGGGAGCACCGGGGAGCTGTTTTTT
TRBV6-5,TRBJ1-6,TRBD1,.,CASSYEQGVNAPLHF,TGTGCCAGCAGTTACGAACAGGGGGTGAATGCACCCCTCCACTTT
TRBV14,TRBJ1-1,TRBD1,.,CASSRTGAGTEAFF,TGTGCCAGCAGCAGGACAGGGGCGGGCACTGAAGCTTTCTTT
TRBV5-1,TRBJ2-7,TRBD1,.,CASNVGGFGEQYF,TGCGCCAGCAACGTAGGGGGCTTCGGCGAGCAGTACTTC
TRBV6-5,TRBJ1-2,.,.,CASSQRGRNNYGYTF,TGTGCCAGCTCCCAGCGAGGAAGAAATAACTATGGCTACACCTTC
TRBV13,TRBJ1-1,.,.,CASSQTGPMNTEAFF,TGTGCCAGCAGCCAGACAGGCCCCATGAACACTGAAGCTTTCTTT